What follows is one TCR beta chain and its context. These data are taken from a study of blood T cell repertoires in COVID-19. Whole-study context: Whether acute or convalescent, the COVID-19 samples came from the United States, Italy and Spain. PBMCs, B-cell-depleted T cells, or T cells were the source of the cDNA or gDNA that made up the material.

CDR3 length: 16 amino acids. Germline V lookup: CDR1 SGHNT, CDR2 YYREEE (reference sequence). V dropped 4 bases and J dropped 6; count of bases not matched to a gene: 14. In the study's own analysis: Reference gene primer amplification yielded estimated nucleated cell counts. Assay used: immunoSEQ multiplex PCR; TCRdb lists only in-frame clones, some missing. V, J and clone size reflect that table, while D and trimming were determined from the DNA. The table shows fewer than 150,000 clones, with 75% to 90% occurring only once. The receptor was isolated from a human donor in a cohort sampled during active COVID-19. The specimen was peripheral blood. V is TRBV5-4 and J is TRBJ1-2; 8 bases are a match to TRBD1. CDR3 in amino acids: CASSPQLGNRGDGYTF. Here the CDR3 DNA reads TGTGCCAGCAGCCCCCAACTAGGAAACAGGGGGGATGGCTACACCTTC. Combining the CDR3 with reference TRBV5-4 and TRBJ1-2 gives the whole variable domain ETGVTQSPTHLIKTRGQQVTLRCSSQSGHNTVSWYQQALGQGPQFIFQYYREEENGRGNFPPRFSGLQFPNYSSELNVNALELDDSALYLCASSPQLGNRGDGYTFGSGTRLTVV.